This TCR beta chain originates from a study of human T cells and chemical hapten exposure. Study background: Per-sample TCR yield variability stemmed mainly from small pooled library volume differences. Study findings and constraints: No alteration of TCRs above 1 in 1000 frequency was seen with DPC sensitization.

Attachment of unique molecular identifiers to individual cDNA molecules was performed in the library. Original handling: Ranging from roughly 23,224 to 750,000, TCR counts per sample had a median value of approximately 97,000. TCRdb ran MiXCR on the RACE reads and lists one entry per CDR3 protein. The V and J calls, along with clone size, are taken from TCRdb and not from the paper's own processing. This repertoire shows fewer than 100,000 distinct CDR3 sequences, 8.5% to 9.5% found once; its top ten account for approximately 1.5%. The germline V gene encodes CDR1 PRHDT and CDR2 FYEKMQ (reference sequence). The CDR3 length is 13 residues. The V end lost 5 bases, the J end lost 5 bases, and 12 bases lay between the germline ends. Time point in this sample: healthy volunteer bleed at 6 weeks. Researchers extracted total RNA from unfractionated whole blood. This clonotype was detected a few times. Antigen unknown.

V usage is TRBV13 and J usage is TRBJ1-1; no reliable D call. The sequence came from a female donor in good health. Some clones in this sample may be carry-over from other donors' samples. The sample taken for sequencing was whole blood. CDR3 sequence (DNA): TGTGCCAGCAGCCCTTACATGGGGACTGAAGCTTTCTTT. It yields the protein CASSPYMGTEAFF.